This T cell receptor beta chain was sequenced for a study of blood T cells in healthy people across ages. Study summary: When template switching was applied, about one barcoded beta molecule was captured per two T cells.

Per sample, extraction of total RNA gave at least 5.5 micrograms in every case. Only a few counts were recorded for this clonotype. Its antigen is undetermined. The CDR3 covers 17 residues. Germline lookup yields CDR1 SGHTA and CDR2 FQGNSA. V was cut by 5 bases and J by 0 bases, with 18 bases left in between. Combining a sample-barcoded 5' primer with a J-beta primer mix, a second PCR ran for about 6 to 11 cycles. TCRdb recomputed calls from the 5' RACE reads with MiXCR, one row per CDR3 protein. The table lists 800,000 to 900,000 distinct CDR3 sequences, around 68% of them singletons. Findings of the study overall: Higher diversity and more naive CD4+ cells were features of long-lived donors, compared to aged donors.

Sequenced material: blood. The sequence was obtained from a man aged 25-40 years in good health. The V gene is TRBV7-2, the J gene TRBJ2-3, with D unresolved. The CDR3 bases are TGTGCCAGCAGCACCGGACCGATTTTAACTAGCACAGATACGCAGTATTTT. It translates to CASSTGPILTSTDTQYF.